This note documents a single T cell receptor beta chain sequence. What it binds is unknown. Likely a read error: the CDR3 ends without its conserved phenylalanine or tryptophan. Time point indicated: persistent/refractory GD, antithyroid drugs over 5 years with positive TRAb. Extracted PBMC RNA gave rise to the TCR library. Construction of the TCR beta libraries employed iRepertoire HTBI primers in conjunction with Arm-PCR of CDR3 regions. A single record per CDR3 protein comes from TCRdb applying MiXCR to the multiplex PCR reads. The table lists roughly 450,000 distinct CDR3 sequences, roughly 23% of them singletons. There are 14 residues in the CDR3. Germline V CDR1 and CDR2: MDHEN, SYDVKM. The sample originates from a study of regulatory T cells in long-lasting Graves disease. Study context: More than 5 years of antithyroid drugs with positive TSH receptor antibodies defined persistent Graves' disease.

Study-level results: Sharing of public clonotypes was greater in persistent patients (about 3,000) than in new patients (almost 1,000).

The receptor was derived from a female donor with Graves disease. The genes are TRBV28 and TRBJ1-6; D gene unclear. The sample was peripheral blood mononuclear cells (PBMCs), taken when the disease was refractory, from a patient treated with antithyroid drugs. CDR3 sequence reads: CVSSLWKRLSPLHS. The CDR3, as DNA: TGTGTCAGCAGTCTATGGAAGCGACTCTCACCCCTCCACTCT.